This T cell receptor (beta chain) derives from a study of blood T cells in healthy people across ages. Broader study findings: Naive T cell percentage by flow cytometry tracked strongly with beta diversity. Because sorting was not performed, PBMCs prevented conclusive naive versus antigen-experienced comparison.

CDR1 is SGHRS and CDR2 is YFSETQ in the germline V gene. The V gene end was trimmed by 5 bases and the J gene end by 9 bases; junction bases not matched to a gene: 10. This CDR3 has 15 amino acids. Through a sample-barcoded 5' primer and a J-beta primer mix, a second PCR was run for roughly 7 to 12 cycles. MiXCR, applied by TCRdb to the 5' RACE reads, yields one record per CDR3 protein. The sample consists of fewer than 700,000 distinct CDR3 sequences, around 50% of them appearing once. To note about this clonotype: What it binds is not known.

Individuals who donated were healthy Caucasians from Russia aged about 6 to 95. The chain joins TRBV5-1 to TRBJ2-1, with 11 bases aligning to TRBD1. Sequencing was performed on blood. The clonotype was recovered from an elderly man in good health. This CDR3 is CASRKEPGQGGEQFF. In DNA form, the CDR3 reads TGCGCCAGCAGAAAGGAACCGGGACAGGGGGGTGAGCAGTTCTTC.